This TCR beta chain stems from a study of CD8 T cells in Susac syndrome. RNA totalling about 0.45 to 1 ug underwent reverse transcription with random hexamers. Each CDR3 protein gets one entry after TCRdb re-called the immunoSEQ multiplex PCR reads with MiXCR. In the table there are 85,000 to 120,000 distinct CDR3 sequences, approximately 94% of which are singletons. Germline V gene sequence: CDR1 MNHNY, CDR2 SVGAGI (reference sequence). The CDR3 totals 12 residues. V was pared by 1 base and J by 8 bases, with 6 bases between. Patients with Susac syndrome met diagnostic criteria that were recently defined for definite or probable disease.

Sequenced sample: CD8+ T cells from PBMCs. The chain combines TRBV6-6 with TRBJ1-3; D unresolved. This sequence originates from a human donor with Susac syndrome. The chain's CDR3 is CASSYYGDTIYF. CDR3 DNA: TGTGCCAGCAGTTACTATGGGGACACCATATATTTT.